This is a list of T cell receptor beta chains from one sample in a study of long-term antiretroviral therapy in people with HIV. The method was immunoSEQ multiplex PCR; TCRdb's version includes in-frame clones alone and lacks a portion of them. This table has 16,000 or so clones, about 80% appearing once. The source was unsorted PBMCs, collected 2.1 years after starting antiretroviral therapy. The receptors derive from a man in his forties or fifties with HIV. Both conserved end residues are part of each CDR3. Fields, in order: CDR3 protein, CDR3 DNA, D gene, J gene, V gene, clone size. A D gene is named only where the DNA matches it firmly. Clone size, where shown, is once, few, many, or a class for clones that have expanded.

cdr3_aa: CSALGGQDYGYTF
cdr3_nt: TGCAGCGCCCTTGGGGGGCAAGACTATGGCTACACCTTC
d_call: NA
j_call: TRBJ1-2
v_call: TRBV29-1
clone_size: NA

cdr3_aa: CASSLVTGQGAEKLFF
cdr3_nt: TGTGCCAGCAGTTTAGTGACGGGACAGGGTGCTGAAAAACTGTTTTTT
d_call: TRBD1
j_call: TRBJ1-4
v_call: TRBV27
clone_size: NA

cdr3_aa: CAWTRGLAGVGDTQYF
cdr3_nt: TGTGCCTGGACACGTGGGCTAGCGGGGGTTGGAGATACGCAGTATTTT
d_call: TRBD2
j_call: TRBJ2-3
v_call: TRBV30
clone_size: NA

cdr3_aa: CASSPLVAAADTQYF
cdr3_nt: TGTGCCAGCAGTCCCCTTGTAGCGGCAGCAGATACGCAGTATTTT
d_call: NA
j_call: TRBJ2-3
v_call: TRBV6-6
clone_size: NA

cdr3_aa: CASSFQGAVSEAFF
cdr3_nt: TGCGCCAGCAGCTTCCAGGGAGCGGTCTCTGAAGCTTTCTTT
d_call: NA
j_call: TRBJ1-1
v_call: TRBV5-1
clone_size: NA

cdr3_aa: CASSLSLGHSGNTIYF
cdr3_nt: TGTGCCAGCAGTTTATCTTTGGGGCACTCTGGAAACACCATATATTTT
d_call: NA
j_call: TRBJ1-3
v_call: TRBV27
clone_size: NA

cdr3_aa: CASSFVLNSPLHF
cdr3_nt: TGTGCCAGCAGTTTCGTCCTCAATTCACCCCTCCACTTT
d_call: NA
j_call: TRBJ1-6
v_call: TRBV27
clone_size: NA

cdr3_aa: CASSSRTYGNTIYF
cdr3_nt: TGTGCCAGCAGCTCTCGGACTTATGGAAACACCATATATTTT
d_call: NA
j_call: TRBJ1-3
v_call: TRBV13
clone_size: NA

cdr3_aa: CASSQDQWGANTEAFF
cdr3_nt: TGCGCCAGCAGCCAAGATCAATGGGGGGCAAACACTGAAGCTTTCTTT
d_call: NA
j_call: TRBJ1-1
v_call: TRBV4-1
clone_size: NA

cdr3_aa: CASSGRVLGYEQYF
cdr3_nt: TGTGCCAGCAGCGGCAGGGTTCTCGGCTACGAGCAGTACTTC
d_call: NA
j_call: TRBJ2-7
v_call: TRBV13
clone_size: NA

cdr3_aa: CASKTGATEAFF
cdr3_nt: TGTGCCAGTAAAACAGGGGCCACTGAAGCTTTCTTT
d_call: TRBD1
j_call: TRBJ1-1
v_call: TRBV19
clone_size: NA

cdr3_aa: CASSLSGGLTEAFF
cdr3_nt: TGTGCCAGCAGCTTGTCAGGGGGCCTCACTGAAGCTTTCTTT
d_call: TRBD1
j_call: TRBJ1-1
v_call: TRBV5-8
clone_size: once

cdr3_aa: CASSPTPGQGSLEQYF
cdr3_nt: TGTGCCAGTAGTCCCACCCCGGGACAGGGATCCCTCGAGCAGTACTTC
d_call: TRBD1
j_call: TRBJ2-7
v_call: TRBV19
clone_size: NA

cdr3_aa: CASSYPTGEYGYTF
cdr3_nt: TGTGCCAGCAGTTACCCGACAGGGGAGTATGGCTACACCTTC
d_call: TRBD1
j_call: TRBJ1-2
v_call: TRBV6-6
clone_size: once

cdr3_aa: CASSPSGIYNEQFF
cdr3_nt: TGTGCCAGCAGCCCATCAGGGATTTACAATGAGCAGTTCTTC
d_call: NA
j_call: TRBJ2-1
v_call: TRBV11-2
clone_size: NA

cdr3_aa: CASSLSRDSTSYEQYF
cdr3_nt: TGTGCCAGCTCACTGAGCCGGGACAGTACCTCCTACGAGCAGTACTTC
d_call: TRBD1
j_call: TRBJ2-7
v_call: TRBV18
clone_size: NA

cdr3_aa: CASSLEWTGGIGELFF
cdr3_nt: TGCGCCAGCAGCTTGGAGTGGACAGGGGGAATCGGGGAGCTGTTTTTT
d_call: TRBD1
j_call: TRBJ2-2
v_call: TRBV5-1
clone_size: few

cdr3_aa: CASSGRGRSYGYTF
cdr3_nt: TGTGCCAGCAGTGGAAGGGGTCGGAGCTATGGCTACACCTTC
d_call: NA
j_call: TRBJ1-2
v_call: TRBV6-1
clone_size: NA